This TCR beta chain was sequenced in a study of T cell responses to AZD1222 COVID-19 vaccine listed by TCRdb under 2021. Study-wide context: AZD1222 recipients with second doses at about 4 weeks or about 12 weeks were pooled, because spike-specific TCR depth and breadth did not differ between schedules. A total of just over 230 trial participants underwent TCR sequencing, of whom about 210 received two doses of AZD1222 and approximately 25 received two doses of the MenACWY control vaccine. Trial participants were enrolled into age subgroups of 18-55, 56-69 and 70-plus years, which contained about 150, 28 and 57 TCR-sequenced participants, respectively. What the research found in general, with its limitations: The 56-69-year group was small, and its depth increase did not reach significance, likely because of low power. Participants were mostly white British, with more females than males. The authors suggested clonal diversity may have been underestimated. After two AZD1222 doses, spike-specific TCR breadth and depth were significantly higher than at day 0 and than in MenACWY recipients. Conclusions about previously exposed vaccinees are limited because only a handful of AZD1222 recipients were SARS-CoV-2 seropositive at baseline. Nearly half of unique spike-specific TCRs reportedly recognized epitopes outside regions mutated in the B.1.351 and B.1.1.7 variants. No day 14 peak-response samples were available, so repertoires were characterized only after the peak T cell response. Vaccine-associated CD4 TCRs spanned the whole spike protein, with dominant responses in regions 160-218 and 743-854.

The CDR3 regions of human TCRbeta chains were analyzed by immunosequencing. Processing in the source paper ran as follows. Repertoire TCRs were checked for matches against a reference library of SARS-CoV-2-specific TCRs that had been generated using the MIRA antigen-specificity platform. Breadth meant the fraction of unique TCRs that were SARS-CoV-2-associated, whereas depth meant the fraction of total T cells that were SARS-CoV-2-associated. Each spike-specific TCR was assigned to its reactive spike region and to a CD4 or CD8 class using the MIRA data. Log10-transformed breadth and depth values were compared by one-way ANOVA with Sidak's multiple comparisons tests. TCRdb mirrors the immuneACCESS table, restricted to in-frame sequences. Some clones are absent from its copies; in checked studies, under half trace to an unresolved V gene, and the reason for the others is unknown. D and trimming come from the DNA, and the V and J calls and clone size come from that table. The sample table contains 93,000 or so clones; only one count was recorded for roughly 88% of them. The top ten constitute 20% of the sample.

As regards this clone: What antigen it recognizes has not been identified. No much larger clone exists at a distance of one base, and base qualities are not known.

V loses 4 bases, J loses 6 bases, and the germline ends lie 22 bases apart. The germline V gene provides CDR1 MDHEN and CDR2 SYDVKM. The CDR3 covers 17 residues, taking in both the cysteine and the phenylalanine. The only DNA kept is the CDR3, 51 bases in frame from the first base. The time point tag for this specimen amounts to: baseline before first vaccination. Vaccinee samples were obtained from the UK trials COV001 and COV002, which included a single-blind randomized controlled phase 2/3 trial of AZD1222 (ChAdOx1 nCoV-19) in healthy adults. Trial participant PBMC samples were collected at day 0 and day 28 after the second dose for TCRbeta chain sequencing.

This sample comprised peripheral blood, obtained on day 0 of AZD1222 vaccination. The sequence was obtained from an adult in good health. The chain employs TRBV28 and TRBJ2-4; the D segment might be TRBD1 or TRBD2, since each matches 6 bases. The DNA reads as follows: TGTGCCAGCAGTTCCCCTCCGGGAAGGGGGGACACAAACATTCAGTACTTC. This encodes CASSSPPGRGDTNIQYF.